This T cell receptor beta chain was captured by sequencing in a study of blood T cell repertoires in COVID-19 (dated by TCRdb to 2018 to 2021). For the wider study: The collaborator samples originated in the United States, Italy and Spain and spanned the acute and convalescent phases of COVID-19. The material from the prospective study consisted of cDNA or gDNA derived from T cells, B-cell-depleted T cells, or PBMCs. Deeply sampled blood TCRbeta repertoires from subjects exposed to, actively infected with, or recovered from COVID-19 were included in the dataset. HLA class I and class II types, where available, came from metadata supplied by the sample provider rather than from assay-based typing. The repertoires were made available in a free public database intended to serve as a resource for research on the immune response to SARS-CoV-2. Samples were obtained from the ongoing ImmuneRACE study (first 160 participants) and from about 1,300 subjects provided by 6 global collaborators. Nearly every sample came with metadata listing a de-identified subject ID, COVID-19 status, age in years and sex. What the study reported, not specific to this receptor: The amount of clinical and demographic metadata varied by source and participant and was provided uncurated.

Clipping removes 4 bases from V and 3 bases from J, with 12 as the unmatched junction base count. The germline V gene encodes CDR1 SQVTM and CDR2 ANQGSEA. Including cysteine and phenylalanine, the CDR3 has 15 amino acids. Only the CDR3 region is kept as DNA, spanning 45 bases read in frame from base 1. The immunoSEQ Assay, a bias-controlled multiplex PCR, was used to amplify TCRbeta CDR3 regions from genomic DNA. The source study handled its data this way. The number of nucleated cells in each sample was estimated by amplification of reference gene primers within the assay. To quantify the absolute abundance of each unique TCRbeta CDR3 rearrangement, sequence reads were collapsed and filtered. For each sample, productive Simpson clonality was calculated by taking the square root of Simpson's diversity index across productive rearrangements. What TCRdb holds here is the immuneACCESS table cut down to in-frame rearrangements. Part of the clones is not present; checked against another copy, under half of the missing clones reflect an unresolved V gene, and the others are unexplained. V and J calls plus clone size are reproduced from that table; the DNA served to infer D and trimming. In this sample the table shows over 200,000 clones, roughly 80% of which occur a single time. Together, the top ten hold approximately 2.6% of the sample.

Notes on this clone: Its binding antigen is unknown. Base-call qualities are not available, and no considerably larger clone is one nucleotide away.

Whole blood was collected in K2EDTA tubes by collaborating institutions according to the institutions' own protocols. For TCRbeta analysis, collaborators shipped samples as frozen whole blood, isolated PBMCs, or DNA extracted from either of those sample types. The sample comprised peripheral blood. The chain was built from TRBV29-1 and TRBJ2-7; the junction holds 7 bases that match TRBD2. The source is a woman in her 70s with active or convalescent COVID-19. The nucleotides read TGCAGCGTTGTTGGAGGGAGGGGAGTAGGCTACGAGCAGTACTTC. This gives the protein CSVVGGRGVGYEQYF.